Shown below are 9 T cell receptor beta chains from a single sample sequenced in a study of response to subunit inactivated influenza vaccine (dated by TCRdb to the late 2010s). The library was generated by RT-PCR. Sequencing used an Illumina HiSeq 2500. TCRdb reprocessed the public reads (quality trimming at Q25 with fastp, clone calling with MiXCR) and kept in-frame beta chains. Rows matching on CDR3 protein sequence are summarized as one entry with the most common DNA and genes. The sample table holds hundreds of thousands of distinct CDR3 sequences, of which around 18% were seen once. 11% of the sample goes to the ten largest clones. This sample comprised PBMCs from blood, obtained roughly 5 days after vaccination. Every receptor here comes from a man aged 45-60 years who received an inactivated influenza vaccine. Donor details come from another sample of the same person, matched by shared clones.

This clonotype occurred a few times. The rearrangement links TRBV12-3 or TRBV12-4 to TRBJ1-4; 8 bases align to TRBD1. The CDR3 loop spans 14 amino acids. Unmatched junction bases numbered 6, after V lost 6 bases and J lost 6 bases. Here the CDR3 reads CASRNTGGYEKLFF. The CDR3 DNA reads as TGTGCCAGCAGAAACACAGGGGGTTATGAAAAACTGTTTTTT.

This clonotype was counted only a few times. CDR3 DNA sequence: TGCAGTGCTAGAGATGCGGGACGGCTAGCGGGAGAGACCCAGTACTTC. It is translated as CSARDAGRLAGETQYF. The gene calls are TRBV20-1 and TRBJ2-5; TRBD2 aligns across 8 bases. The germline CDR1 and CDR2 sequences are DFQATT and SNEGSKA (reference sequence). V shed 0 bases and J 4 bases; nucleotides not matched to a gene: 10. The CDR3 consists of 16 residues.

This clonotype occurred a few times. V and J are TRBV6-2 or TRBV6-3 and TRBJ2-7; possibly TRBD2 for D (5 bases). CDR3 length: 15 amino acids. The germline CDR1 and CDR2 sequences are MNHEY and SVGEGT. V was pared by 6 bases and J by 1 base, with 16 bases between. CDR3 DNA: TGTGCCAGCAGCCCTGCGTTCAGCGGATCCTACGAGCAGTACTTC. Its translation: CASSPAFSGSYEQYF.

The sample holds a few counts of this clonotype. This chain links TRBV5-1 with TRBJ2-1; 7 bases line up with TRBD1. CDR3 length: 15 amino acids. Germline CDR1 is SGHRS and CDR2 is YFSETQ. V lost 0 bases to trimming and J lost 5 bases; unmatched junction nucleotides: 5. The CDR3 sequence: CASSLVGQENNEQFF. CDR3 nucleotide sequence: TGCGCCAGCAGCTTGGTCGGACAGGAGAACAATGAGCAGTTCTTC.

The chain has TRBV3-1 and TRBJ2-1; 8 bases fit TRBD1. The CDR3 length is 17 residues. With V trimmed by 4 bases and J by 5 bases, 13 bases remained unmatched. Germline V gives CDR1 LGHDT, CDR2 YNNKEL (reference sequence). The CDR3 reads CASSLDGWTGPNNEQFF. The CDR3 DNA is TGTGCCAGCAGCCTAGACGGATGGACAGGGCCAAACAATGAGCAGTTCTTC.

The rearrangement joins TRBV29-1 to TRBJ1-2, with D tentatively TRBD1 (5 bases). The germline V gene has CDR1 SQVTM and CDR2 ANQGSEA. V was cut by 3 bases and J by 7 bases, with 15 bases left in between. CDR3 length: 13 amino acids. This CDR3 is CSVEKGQGLGYTF. In nucleotides, the CDR3 is TGCAGCGTTGAGAAGGGCCAGGGCCTTGGCTACACCTTC.

This clonotype was detected a few times. This chain uses TRBV15 with TRBJ1-1, with D possibly TRBD1 on 5 matching bases. Germline CDR1 reads LNHNV; CDR2 reads YYDKDF (reference sequence). This CDR3 has 17 residues. Trimming shortened V by 3 bases and J by 4 bases, and 21 bases separated the two germline ends. Here the CDR3 DNA reads TGTGCCACCAGCAGGAAAGAGGCAGGGAGGTCGGGCACTGAAGCTTTCTTT. It encodes CATSRKEAGRSGTEAFF.

The genes are TRBV9 and TRBJ1-6; D gene uncertain. Germline V gene lookup returns CDR1 SGDLS and CDR2 YYNGEE. This CDR3 contains 13 residues. V lost 0 bases, J lost 10 bases, and 8 bases lay in between. CDR3 in amino acids: CASSVGVESPLHF. The CDR3 DNA follows: TGTGCCAGCAGCGTAGGGGTAGAGTCACCCCTCCACTTT. Looking up the rest from reference TRBV9 and TRBJ1-6 gives the full variable domain: DSGVTQTPKHLITATGQRVTLRCSPRSGDLSVYWYQQSLDQGLQFLIQYYNGEERAKGNILERFSAQQFPDLHSELNLSSLELGDSALYFCASSVGVESPLHFGNGTRLTVT.

This clonotype was seen a few times. The V and J genes are TRBV20-1 and TRBJ2-7; 7 bases are shared with TRBD2. The germline V gene encodes CDR1 DFQATT and CDR2 SNEGSKA (reference sequence). This CDR3 spans 13 amino acids. After removal of 3 bases from V and 3 bases from J, the junction contained 5 bases not matched to a gene. The DNA of the CDR3 is TGCAGTGCTAGTTTGGGACTACTCTACGAGCAGTACTTC. Translating it yields CSASLGLLYEQYF.